This T cell receptor (beta chain) comes out of a study of glioma-infiltrating T cells. This CDR3 has 13 amino acids. Trimming cost V 6 bases and J 1 base, with 9 bases left between them. The germline V gene encodes CDR1 SQVTM and CDR2 ANQGSEA. This clonotype has only a few counts. Its matching antigen is unknown. General study results and limits: Very few CDR3 sequences were shared between tissue and blood. Gliomas, especially low-grade, showed above-expected tissue-blood divergence; non-neoplastic patients showed below.

TCR alpha and beta CDR3 regions were amplified from RNA using iRepertoire nested multiplex PCR. Tissue mRNA or PBMC total RNA, about 95-450 ng, went into one-step reverse transcription and amplification. In TCRdb, the multiplex PCR reads were re-called with MiXCR into one record per CDR3 protein. The profile shows about 190,000 distinct CDR3 sequences, 30% to 40% of them singletons. This chain uses TRBV29-1 with TRBJ2-2; TRBD1 is a possible D gene (6 bases). The TCR was taken from a human donor with low-grade glioma or glioblastoma, undergoing nonglioma brain surgery, or in good health (not recorded which). Sequencing was done on a sample of glioma tissue, nonneoplastic brain tissue, or PBMCs (not recorded which). The CDR3 region has the DNA TGCAGCGTGCGACAGGTGAACACCGGGGAGCTGTTTTTT. The encoded protein is CSVRQVNTGELFF.